This T cell receptor beta chain was observed in a study of metastatic and nonmetastatic thyroid tumors. MiXCR was used by TCRdb to re-call the PCR reads. The sample shows some 27,000 clones, 20% to 25% of them seen only once. Germline values: CDR1 LGHDT, CDR2 YNNKEL (reference sequence). The CDR3 totals 13 residues. The V end lost 5 bases, the J end lost 5 bases, and 10 bases lay between the germline ends. There were no patients who had received any treatment before thyroid surgery. This clone was seen ten or more times. Material: blood. The source is a male donor with papillary thyroid cancer or a benign thyroid nodule (not recorded which). Some clones in this sample may be carry-over from other donors' samples. This sequence joins TRBV3-1 and TRBJ2-4; weak D call: TRBD2 (6 bases). The CDR3 region is CASSKRGENIQYF. The CDR3 coding sequence is TGTGCCAGCAGCAAGCGCGGGGAAAACATTCAGTACTTC.